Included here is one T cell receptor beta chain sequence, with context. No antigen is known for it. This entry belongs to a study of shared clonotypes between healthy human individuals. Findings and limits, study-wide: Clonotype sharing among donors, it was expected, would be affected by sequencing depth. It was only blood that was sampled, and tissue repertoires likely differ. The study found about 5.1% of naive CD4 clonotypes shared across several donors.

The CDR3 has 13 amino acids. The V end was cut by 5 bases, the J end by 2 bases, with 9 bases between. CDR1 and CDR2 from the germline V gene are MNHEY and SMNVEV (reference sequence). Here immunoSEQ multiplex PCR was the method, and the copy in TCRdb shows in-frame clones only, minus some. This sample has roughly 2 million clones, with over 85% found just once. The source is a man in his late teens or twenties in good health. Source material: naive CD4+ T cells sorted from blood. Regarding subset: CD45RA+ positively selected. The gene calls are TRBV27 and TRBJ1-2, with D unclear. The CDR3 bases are TGTGCCAGCAGTAGGTACAGAAACTATGGCTACACCTTC. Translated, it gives CASSRYRNYGYTF.